This T cell receptor beta chain was sequenced for a study of CD8+ T cells in alopecia areata. The CDR3 contains 11 residues. Germline CDR1 SGHRS, CDR2 YFSETQ. Trimming shortened V by 1 base and J by 11 bases, and 9 bases separated the two germline ends. This clone was seen a few times. TCR sequencing used cDNA made by reverse transcription of extracted RNA. TCRdb's copy holds only in-frame clones and misses some; the assay was immunoSEQ multiplex PCR. The table records fewer than 250,000 clones, approximately 52% of them present only once. The specimen was CD4+ T cells sorted from blood, collected at week 0. This sequence was found in a human donor with alopecia areata. The chain is built from TRBV5-1 and TRBJ1-1, with D possibly matching TRBD1 (6 bases). The CDR3 coding sequence is TGCGCCAGCAGCTTGAGGACAGTGGCTTTCTTT. It encodes CASSLRTVAFF.